A single sample gave rise to the 32 T cell receptor beta chains below, sequenced in a study of regulatory T cells in long-lasting Graves disease. Regarding time point: persistent/refractory GD, antithyroid drugs over 5 years with positive TRAb. Construction of the TCR library relied on RNA isolated from PBMCs. Construction of TCR beta libraries relied on iRepertoire HTBI primers and on Arm-PCR targeting CDR3 regions. TCRdb fed the multiplex PCR reads into MiXCR, producing one record per CDR3 protein. The sample has under 500,000 distinct CDR3 sequences, less than 25% seen once. The sequenced sample was peripheral blood mononuclear cells (PBMCs), obtained when the disease was refractory, from a patient treated with antithyroid drugs. All receptors come from a female donor with Graves disease.

The chain recombines TRBV9 with TRBJ1-2, with a tentative D call TRBD1 (5 bases). The CDR3 is made up of 15 amino acids. Trimming shortened V by 1 base and J by 4 bases, and 14 bases separated the two germline ends. CDR1 is SGDLS, CDR2 YYNGEE, per germline. This chain's CDR3 is CASSVSRQGGYGYTF. CDR3 in DNA: TGTGCCAGCAGCGTATCAAGGCAGGGAGGCTATGGCTACACCTTC.

The chain carries TRBV27 and TRBJ2-7, with TRBD2 matching 9 bases. Trimming removed 0 bases from V and 7 bases from J; junction bases left unmatched: 13. Germline assignment: CDR1 MNHEY and CDR2 SMNVEV (reference sequence). The CDR3 contains 17 residues. Written as DNA, the CDR3 is TGTGCCAGCAGTTTATCCAGGTTGGGGGCGGGAGGGCGAGAGCAGTACTTC. It specifies CASSLSRLGAGGREQYF.

The chain joins TRBV29-1 to TRBJ2-5; perhaps TRBD1 as D (5 bases). V dropped 3 bases and J dropped 5 bases, with 10 bases sitting between them. CDR1 is SQVTM and CDR2 is ANQGSEA in the germline V gene. This CDR3 comprises 12 residues. The DNA for the CDR3 is TGCAGCGTTGATGGCAGGGTGGAGACCCAGTACTTC. Its protein product is CSVDGRVETQYF.

Ten or more counts support this clonotype. This chain joins TRBV6-5 and TRBJ2-7; D is undetermined. The CDR3 consists of 15 residues. V lost 2 bases to trimming and J lost 5 bases, with 16 bases between them. CDR1 and CDR2 from the germline V gene are MNHEY and SVGAGI. CDR3 region: CASSYDPPRSNEQYF. The CDR3 coding sequence is TGTGCCAGCAGTTACGACCCCCCCAGGTCCAACGAGCAGTACTTC.

The genes are TRBV29-1 and TRBJ2-7; D possibly corresponds to TRBD1 (6 bases). V gave up 4 bases and J gave up 3 bases, with 10 bases separating them. Germline V gene lookup returns CDR1 SQVTM and CDR2 ANQGSEA. This CDR3 is built from 12 residues. CDR3 protein: CSVVKGGYEQYF. In DNA, the CDR3 is TGCAGCGTTGTGAAAGGGGGCTACGAGCAGTACTTC.

The chain carries TRBV7-2 and TRBJ2-2; D is unclear. This CDR3 spans 13 amino acids. V was clipped by 6 bases and J by 2 bases, with 7 bases between them. Germline loops: CDR1 SGHTA, CDR2 FQGNSA. In DNA, the CDR3 is TGTGCCAGCAGACTACCCAACACCGGGGAGCTGTTTTTT. Translation gives CASRLPNTGELFF. Based on the CDR3 plus reference TRBV7-2 and TRBJ2-2, the full variable domain is GAGVSQSPSNKVTEKGKDVELRCDPISGHTALYWYRQSLGQGLEFLIYFQGNSAPDKSGLPSDRFSAERTGGSVSTLTIQRTQQEDSAVYLCASRLPNTGELFFGEGSRLTVL.

In the case of this clonotype: It may be a read error: a sequence one base away is much more abundant. The chain links TRBV28 to TRBJ1-2; 10 positions agree with TRBD1. CDR3 size: 16 residues. In germline, CDR1 is MDHEN, CDR2 SYDVKM. For the CDR3, the DNA is TGTGTCAGCAGCCCCGGGACAGGGGCCCCGACCTATGGCTACACCTTC. Protein: CVSSPGTGAPTYGYTF.

This rearrangement joins TRBV6-4 to TRBJ2-1; D unresolved. The CDR3 has 14 residues. V lost 2 bases, J lost 13 bases, and 18 bases lay in between. CDR1 is MRHNA and CDR2 is SNTAGT in the germline V gene. This CDR3 is CASSDEVAAPPQFF. Written as DNA, the CDR3 is TGTGCCAGCAGTGACGAAGTGGCAGCTCCTCCCCAGTTCTTC.

This clonotype was detected a few times. The CDR3 protein is CASSVASGPTGELFF. The CDR3 coding sequence is TGTGCCAGCAGCGTAGCTAGCGGGCCTACCGGGGAGCTGTTTTTT. The chain links TRBV9 to TRBJ2-2; 8 bases are a match to TRBD2. J gave up 5 bases and V 0 bases, and 3 bases lay outside the gene matches. Germline CDR1 and CDR2: SGDLS and YYNGEE. There are 15 residues in the CDR3. Full variable domain (remainder filled in from reference TRBV9 and TRBJ2-2): DSGVTQTPKHLITATGQRVTLRCSPRSGDLSVYWYQQSLDQGLQFLIQYYNGEERAKGNILERFSAQQFPDLHSELNLSSLELGDSALYFCASSVASGPTGELFFGEGSRLTVL.

This clonotype was recorded at least ten times. This CDR3 reads CSAGLDSYEQYF. CDR3 DNA sequence: TGCAGTGCTGGGCTGGATTCCTACGAGCAGTACTTC. The J gene is TRBJ2-7, the V gene TRBV20-1; the D is unclear. The CDR3 is made up of 12 amino acids. In germline, CDR1 is DFQATT, CDR2 SNEGSKA (reference sequence). Trimming took 5 bases from V and 1 from J, leaving 9 bases between them.

Turning to this clonotype: A read error may be the cause here, since a much bigger clone is one base away. This sequence joins TRBV6-1 and TRBJ1-1; D call uncertain. Germline-derived CDR1 and CDR2 are MNHNS and SASEGT. There are 14 residues in the CDR3. In nucleotides, the CDR3 is TGTGCCAGCAGGCCCCGGCCCATGAACACTAAAGCTTTCTTT. Translation gives CASRPRPMNTKAFF.

This clonotype has only a few counts. J is TRBJ2-1 and V is TRBV27, with TRBD1 matching over 9 bases. Germline CDR1 is MNHEY and CDR2 is SMNVEV (reference sequence). V dropped 8 bases and J dropped 8; count of bases not matched to a gene: 10. The CDR3 runs 14 residues. The CDR3 spells CASSAGTGLYEQFF. CDR3 in DNA: TGTGCCAGCTCCGCGGGGACAGGGTTGTATGAGCAGTTCTTC.

To note about this clonotype: Being one base from a much bigger clone, this may be a read error. The chain carries TRBV6-1 and TRBJ2-2; 9 bases are a match to TRBD1. The CDR3 runs to 14 residues. CDR1 is MNHNS, CDR2 SASEGT, per germline. Losses at the gene ends were 4 bases for V and 3 bases for J; bases not matched to a gene: 0. Here the CDR3 DNA reads TGTGCCAGCAGTGGACAGGGGGACACCGGGGAGCTGTTTTTT. This codes for CASSGQGDTGELFF.

The V and J genes are TRBV5-1 and TRBJ2-7; D uncertain. CDR1 and CDR2 (germline): SGHRS, YFSETQ. The CDR3 is 15 amino acids. Trimming removed 0 bases from V and 7 bases from J, with 17 bases in between. CDR3 coding DNA: TGCGCCAGCAGCTTGGCAGGCGACGAATTCGGTGAGCAGTACTTC. Encoded protein: CASSLAGDEFGEQYF.

At least ten counts were recorded for this clonotype. The gene calls are TRBV20-1 and TRBJ2-5; 7 bases map to TRBD1. CDR1 and CDR2 from the germline V gene are DFQATT and SNEGSKA (reference sequence). The CDR3 runs to 16 residues. J lost 1 base, V lost 1 base, and 9 bases had no gene match. The CDR3 loop reads CSARGDRAKSQETQYF. CDR3 coding DNA: TGCAGTGCTAGAGGTGACAGGGCCAAGAGCCAAGAGACCCAGTACTTC.

This clonotype was seen ten or more times. This chain uses TRBV7-2 with TRBJ2-5; TRBD2 matches at 12 bases. Germline V gives CDR1 SGHTA, CDR2 FQGNSA. The length of the CDR3 is 16 residues. The V gene end was trimmed by 2 bases and the J gene end by 2 bases; junction bases not matched to a gene: 3. CDR3 bases: TGTGCCAGCAGCTTACTAGCGGGAGGGCCTCAAGAGACCCAGTACTTC. Protein sequence: CASSLLAGGPQETQYF. The entire variable domain, with the rest obtained from reference TRBV7-2 and TRBJ2-5, is as follows: GAGVSQSPSNKVTEKGKDVELRCDPISGHTALYWYRQSLGQGLEFLIYFQGNSAPDKSGLPSDRFSAERTGGSVSTLTIQRTQQEDSAVYLCASSLLAGGPQETQYFGPGTRLLVL.

Ten or more counts support this clonotype. The chain combines TRBV27 with TRBJ2-2; 8 bases map to TRBD2. In germline, CDR1 is MNHEY, CDR2 SMNVEV (reference sequence). Trimming cost V 5 bases and J 6 bases; bases outside gene matches: 5. The CDR3 extends over 14 amino acids. The chain's CDR3 is CASSMGLVPGELFF. CDR3 nucleotides: TGTGCCAGCAGTATGGGACTAGTTCCCGGGGAGCTGTTTTTT.

This clonotype was seen at least ten times. The chain employs TRBV20-1 and TRBJ2-5, with 7 bases that match TRBD1. V lost 6 bases, J lost 5 bases, and 9 bases stayed unmatched. The CDR3 contains 13 residues. Germline CDR1 DFQATT, CDR2 SNEGSKA (reference sequence). This CDR3 reads CSATGVGVETQYF. The CDR3 DNA is TGCAGTGCCACAGGGGTCGGGGTGGAGACCCAGTACTTC.

The chain links TRBV7-9 to TRBJ2-7; D possibly corresponds to TRBD1 (6 bases). The V gene lost 5 bases and the J gene lost 1 base, with 9 bases spanning the gap. Germline assignment: CDR1 SEHNR and CDR2 FQNEAQ (reference sequence). This CDR3 comprises 13 residues. This CDR3 is CASSVDRSYEQYF. DNA for the CDR3: TGTGCCAGCAGCGTAGACAGGTCCTACGAGCAGTACTTC. Together with reference TRBV7-9 and TRBJ2-7, the CDR3 gives the full variable domain: DTGVSQNPRHKITKRGQNVTFRCDPISEHNRLYWYRQTLGQGPEFLTYFQNEAQLEKSRLLSDRFSAERPKGSFSTLEIQRTEQGDSAMYLCASSVDRSYEQYFGPGTRLTVT.

This clonotype was counted ten times or more. V and J are TRBV20-1 and TRBJ1-1; 10 positions agree with TRBD1. CDR1 is DFQATT, CDR2 SNEGSKA, per germline (reference sequence). The length of the CDR3 is 13 residues. The V gene end was trimmed by 5 bases and the J gene end by 3 bases; junction bases not matched to a gene: 3. Here the CDR3 DNA reads TGCAGTGCTCCCGGACAGGGGGACACTGAAGCTTTCTTT. Translation gives CSAPGQGDTEAFF.

This clonotype was seen more than once but under ten times. The chain has TRBV7-9 and TRBJ2-5; a weak D match, TRBD2 (5 bases). Per the germline V gene, CDR1 is SEHNR and CDR2 is FQNEAQ (reference sequence). The CDR3 is 16 residues long. The V and J ends lost 5 bases and 2 bases respectively, with 18 bases between them. The CDR3 coding sequence is TGTGCCAGCAGCAGGCGGGCGGGTACGGAGCAAGAGACCCAGTACTTC. This gives the protein CASSRRAGTEQETQYF.

This clonotype has more than one count but fewer than ten. The chain links TRBV6-4 to TRBJ1-1, with a tentative D call TRBD1 (5 bases). The germline V and J ends were trimmed by 5 bases and 1 base, with 14 bases remaining between them. Germline V gives CDR1 MRHNA, CDR2 SNTAGT. The CDR3 consists of 15 residues. CDR3 nucleotide sequence: TGTGCCAGCAGTAGGGACGTTGCTTGGAACACTGAAGCTTTCTTT. It specifies CASSRDVAWNTEAFF.

This rearrangement joins TRBV2 to TRBJ2-1; TRBD2 agrees at 8 bases. CDR1 SNHLY and CDR2 FYNNEI come from the germline V gene. V lost 2 bases and J lost 9; bases outside the gene matches: 6. CDR3 length equals 14 residues. The CDR3 sequence is CASSEIAGKGEQFF. CDR3 DNA sequence: TGTGCCAGCAGTGAAATAGCGGGAAAAGGTGAGCAGTTCTTC.

The chain joins TRBV6-2 or TRBV6-3 to TRBJ2-1; 8 nucleotides match TRBD2. The trim removed 5 bases at V and 1 base at J, leaving 4 bases unmatched. The CDR3 consists of 15 residues. Germline values: CDR1 MNHEY, CDR2 SVGEGT. CDR3 DNA: TGTGCCAGCAGTCTAGCGGGTGATTCCTACAATGAGCAGTTCTTC. As protein: CASSLAGDSYNEQFF.

The rearrangement uses TRBV5-1 and TRBJ2-6; 7 bases align to TRBD1. The CDR3 contains 15 residues. Unmatched junction bases numbered 1, after V lost 4 bases and J lost 0 bases. Germline CDR1 and CDR2: SGHRS and YFSETQ. In DNA form, the CDR3 reads TGCGCCAGCAGCGGGACAGTCTCTGGGGCCAACGTCCTGACTTTC. Protein product: CASSGTVSGANVLTF.

There are a few counts of this clonotype. The V call is TRBV3-1, the J call TRBJ2-3; weak D call: TRBD2 (6 bases). This CDR3 spans 16 amino acids. Germline values: CDR1 LGHDT, CDR2 YNNKEL (reference sequence). The germline V and J ends were trimmed by 0 bases and 6 bases, with 16 bases remaining between them. The CDR3 nucleotides read TGTGCCAGCAGCCAAGACCCCGGACTATCGCCTGATACGCAGTATTTT. Translating it yields CASSQDPGLSPDTQYF.

The chain combines TRBV3-1 with TRBJ2-7; 8 bases map to TRBD2. The CDR3 spans 16 residues. With 4 bases clipped from V and 2 bases from J, the junction kept 10 bases outside the gene matches. CDR1 and CDR2 from the germline V gene are LGHDT and YNNKEL (reference sequence). DNA for the CDR3: TGTGCCAGCAGCCGCCGGTTGGTAGCGGGACCCTACGAGCAGTACTTC. This codes for CASSRRLVAGPYEQYF.

The chain recombines TRBV28 with TRBJ2-5; the D gene could be TRBD1 or TRBD2 (6 bases each). Germline assignment: CDR1 MDHEN and CDR2 SYDVKM. V was cut by 7 bases and J by 5 bases, with 20 bases left in between. This CDR3 is 15 amino acids long. The CDR3 protein is CASKRGTTSLETQYF. The CDR3 DNA follows: TGTGCCAGCAAGCGCGGGACAACTTCATTGGAGACCCAGTACTTC.

This clonotype was counted many times. This chain joins TRBV6-1 and TRBJ1-2, with D unresolved. The CDR3 contains 13 residues. The V end was cut by 3 bases, the J end by 0 bases, with 5 bases between. Germline V CDR1 and CDR2: MNHNS, SASEGT. For the CDR3, the DNA is TGTGCCAGCAGTGATCCCCCTAACTATGGCTACACCTTC. Its translation is CASSDPPNYGYTF.

This clonotype was observed at least ten times. The rearrangement joins TRBV27 to TRBJ2-7; weak D call: TRBD1 (5 bases). Per the germline V gene, CDR1 is MNHEY and CDR2 is SMNVEV (reference sequence). Trimming removed 3 bases from V and 2 bases from J, with 14 bases in between. There are 15 residues in the CDR3. The CDR3 reads CASSFESGFPYEQYF. The CDR3, as DNA: TGTGCCAGCAGTTTCGAGTCAGGGTTCCCCTACGAGCAGTACTTC.

The genes are TRBV10-3 and TRBJ2-2; TRBD1 might be the D (5 bases). The CDR3 covers 19 residues. The V and J ends lost 0 bases and 1 base respectively, with 18 bases between them. The germline V gene has CDR1 ENHRY and CDR2 SYGVKD. The CDR3 DNA is TGTGCCATCAGTGAGTCGGAACTCGCGCGTACAGGGAACACCGGGGAGCTGTTTTTT. This encodes CAISESELARTGNTGELFF.

The V gene is TRBV20-1, the J gene TRBJ2-5; unclear D gene. The CDR3 loop spans 13 amino acids. Germline loops: CDR1 DFQATT, CDR2 SNEGSKA (reference sequence). Trimming removed 5 bases at V and 2 bases at J, with 12 bases between. DNA for the CDR3: TGCAGTGCTTTGCGGCCACCTCAAGAGACCCAGTACTTC. The encoded protein is CSALRPPQETQYF.